A selection of T cell receptor beta chains follows, all from one sample in a study of cytomegalovirus exposure and HLA in healthy donors. Sequenced by immunoSEQ multiplex PCR; TCRdb stores in-frame clones only, minus some. The sample has under 200,000 clones; about four fifths are singletons. The specimen sequenced was PBMCs. The receptor source for this set is a girl aged 5-17 years in good health and CMV-seropositive. CDR3s include the opening cysteine and the closing phenylalanine or tryptophan. The D gene is left open where the match is weak. Some rows have no size entry. The others give once, few or many, or a class for an expanded clone.

J: TRBJ2-5
size: -
D: TRBD1
V: TRBV15
DNA: TGTGCCACCGCTTTGGACAGGGTGAGAGAGACCCAGTACTTC
CDR3: CATALDRVRETQYF

J: TRBJ1-2
size: few
D: -
V: TRBV9
DNA: TGTGCCAGCAGCGTAGGAAGTATAGGACTGGCGACTATCGGCTACACCTTC
CDR3: CASSVGSIGLATIGYTF

J: TRBJ1-2
size: -
D: -
V: TRBV15
DNA: TGTGCCACCAGCAGAGCAGACAGGAACGTGGGCTACACCTTC
CDR3: CATSRADRNVGYTF

J: TRBJ2-3
size: -
D: TRBD2
V: TRBV19
DNA: TGTGCCAGTAGTATAACCCCCGGCGGGGGGCGCGTTTGGACGCAGTATTTT
CDR3: CASSITPGGGRVWTQYF

J: TRBJ2-1
size: once
D: TRBD1
V: TRBV10-3
DNA: TGTGCCATCTTGGGGACAGAGTACAATGAGCAGTTCTTC
CDR3: CAILGTEYNEQFF

J: TRBJ2-7
size: -
D: -
V: TRBV6-5
DNA: TGTGCCAGCAGTTACGGGCCGATCTACGAGCAGTACTTC
CDR3: CASSYGPIYEQYF

J: TRBJ2-7
size: -
D: -
V: TRBV25-1
DNA: TGTGCCAGCAGTGAAAAGGTACAGGGTAAATACGAGCAGTACTTC
CDR3: CASSEKVQGKYEQYF

J: TRBJ2-7
size: -
D: TRBD1
V: TRBV25-1
DNA: TGTGCCAGCAGCGCCGGGACAGCCCGCTCCTACGAGCAGTACTTC
CDR3: CASSAGTARSYEQYF

J: TRBJ2-2
size: once
D: -
V: TRBV7-9
DNA: TGTGCCAGCAGCTTAGCTCCGGGGACCGGGGAGCTGTTTTTT
CDR3: CASSLAPGTGELFF

J: TRBJ2-3
size: -
D: -
V: TRBV5-3
DNA: TGTGCCAGAAGCTTTCCGACACGCACAGATACGCAGTATTTT
CDR3: CARSFPTRTDTQYF

J: TRBJ2-2
size: -
D: TRBD1
V: TRBV18
DNA: TGTGCCAGCTCACCGAGCCGGGACAGGCCCACCGGGGAGCTGTTTTTT
CDR3: CASSPSRDRPTGELFF

J: TRBJ2-1
size: -
D: -
V: TRBV5-1
DNA: TGCGCCAGCAGCCTCCGGGAGAATGAGCAGTTCTTC
CDR3: CASSLRENEQFF

J: TRBJ2-1
size: -
D: TRBD2
V: TRBV18
DNA: TGTGCCAGCTCCCCCGGGGAAACTAGCGGGATATACAATGAGCAGTTCTTC
CDR3: CASSPGETSGIYNEQFF

J: TRBJ1-2
size: once
D: TRBD1
V: TRBV11-2
DNA: TGTGCCAGCAGCCCTACGACAGGGGACGGCTACACCTTC
CDR3: CASSPTTGDGYTF

J: TRBJ2-2
size: -
D: TRBD1
V: TRBV28
DNA: TGTGCCAGCAGTCGGACAGGGGAAGACACCGGGGAGCTGTTTTTT
CDR3: CASSRTGEDTGELFF

J: TRBJ2-5
size: -
D: TRBD2
V: TRBV29-1
DNA: TGCAGCGTGGACGGCCTCGGGGGGGGCCAGTACTTC
CDR3: CSVDGLGGGQYF

J: TRBJ2-7
size: -
D: TRBD2
V: TRBV5-1
DNA: TGCGCCAGCAGCTTGGGTAGCGGGAGTTACGAGCAGTACTTC
CDR3: CASSLGSGSYEQYF

J: TRBJ2-7
size: -
D: TRBD2
V: TRBV4-2
DNA: TGTGCCAGCAGCCAAGATCGGGGCGGGGGTCCCTACGAGCAGTACTTC
CDR3: CASSQDRGGGPYEQYF

J: TRBJ2-1
size: -
D: -
V: TRBV5-1
DNA: TGCGCCAGCAGCTTCGGGTCTCTAGCGAATTCCCATGAGCAGTTCTTC
CDR3: CASSFGSLANSHEQFF

J: TRBJ2-2
size: -
D: TRBD2
V: TRBV10-3
DNA: TGTGCCACCACTAGCGGAAGAGCTACCGGGGAGCTGTTTTTT
CDR3: CATTSGRATGELFF

J: TRBJ1-1
size: few
D: -
V: TRBV18
DNA: TGTGCCAGCTCACGGGCCAGGGTGAACACTGAAGCTTTCTTT
CDR3: CASSRARVNTEAFF

J: TRBJ1-2
size: -
D: -
V: TRBV4-1
DNA: TGCGCCAGCAGCCAATTACAGGTCGGGGGCTACACCTTC
CDR3: CASSQLQVGGYTF

J: TRBJ2-2
size: -
D: TRBD1
V: TRBV5-6
DNA: TGTGCCAGCAGCTTTCCCACAGGGGAGTTAACCGGGGAGCTGTTTTTT
CDR3: CASSFPTGELTGELFF

J: TRBJ1-4
size: -
D: -
V: TRBV28
DNA: TGTGCCAGCACTGGAGGGGCCGACGAAAAACTGTTTTTT
CDR3: CASTGGADEKLFF

J: TRBJ2-3
size: -
D: -
V: TRBV25-1
DNA: TGTGCCAGCAGTGGAGACAGGTCTGGCACAGATACGCAGTATTTT
CDR3: CASSGDRSGTDTQYF

J: TRBJ2-3
size: -
D: -
V: TRBV6-6
DNA: TGTGCCAGCACCCTCACTTCCACAGATACGCAGTATTTT
CDR3: CASTLTSTDTQYF

J: TRBJ1-2
size: -
D: TRBD1
V: TRBV6-5
DNA: TGTGCCAGCAGTTACACGGGACAGGCCTCTGGCTACACCTTC
CDR3: CASSYTGQASGYTF

J: TRBJ1-2
size: -
D: TRBD1
V: TRBV6-6
DNA: TGTGCCAGCAGTACCGGGACAGGGGACTATGGCTACACCTTC
CDR3: CASSTGTGDYGYTF

J: TRBJ2-5
size: -
D: TRBD1
V: TRBV5-1
DNA: TGCGCCAGCAGCCAAAGACAGGGGGCCGAGACCCAGTACTTC
CDR3: CASSQRQGAETQYF

J: TRBJ2-1
size: once
D: TRBD2
V: TRBV28
DNA: TGTGCCAGCAGCCCAACGAGACTGGCGGGAGGATCAAGGGAGCAGTTCTTC
CDR3: CASSPTRLAGGSREQFF

J: TRBJ2-7
size: -
D: -
V: TRBV5-1
DNA: TGCGCCAGCAGCTTGGAGGAGAGCTCCTACGAGCAGTACTTC
CDR3: CASSLEESSYEQYF

J: TRBJ2-7
size: few
D: -
V: TRBV11-2
DNA: TGTGCCAGCAGCCCCCTAGCCAGTAACTACGAGCAGTACTTC
CDR3: CASSPLASNYEQYF

J: TRBJ1-2
size: few
D: TRBD1
V: TRBV5-4
DNA: TGTGCCAGCAGCACACCCGGACAGGGGGCACCGCAGAACACCTTC
CDR3: CASSTPGQGAPQNTF

J: TRBJ1-1
size: -
D: TRBD1
V: TRBV5-1
DNA: TGCGCCAGCAGCTTATCACAGGGGGCGCGTACTGAAGCTTTCTTT
CDR3: CASSLSQGARTEAFF

J: TRBJ1-1
size: -
D: TRBD1
V: TRBV7-6
DNA: TGTGCCAGCAGCTTAGCGGGACAGGGCACTGAAGCTTTCTTT
CDR3: CASSLAGQGTEAFF

J: TRBJ1-1
size: -
D: TRBD1
V: TRBV5-1
DNA: TGCGCCAGCAGCGGACAGGGTAGTGAAGCTTTCTTT
CDR3: CASSGQGSEAFF

J: TRBJ2-7
size: few
D: -
V: TRBV30
DNA: TGTGCCTGGGAGAGTCGGGGGGCCAACTACGAGCAGTACTTC
CDR3: CAWESRGANYEQYF

J: TRBJ1-4
size: few
D: -
V: TRBV18
DNA: TGTGCCAGCTCACCCGCAGGACACTCGTCTAATGAAAAACTGTTTTTT
CDR3: CASSPAGHSSNEKLFF

J: TRBJ2-5
size: -
D: -
V: TRBV7-9
DNA: TGTGCCAGCAGCTTAGGCAGCCAAGAGACCCAGTACTTC
CDR3: CASSLGSQETQYF

J: TRBJ2-3
size: -
D: -
V: TRBV29-1
DNA: TGCAGCGCAGAGGGCACCAGCACAGATACGCAGTATTTT
CDR3: CSAEGTSTDTQYF

J: TRBJ2-7
size: -
D: -
V: TRBV6-1
DNA: TGTGCCAGCAGTGAAGGAAGCGCCTACGAGCAGTACTTC
CDR3: CASSEGSAYEQYF

J: TRBJ1-4
size: -
D: TRBD1
V: TRBV15
DNA: TGTGCCACCAGCAGCGTAACCGCGACAGGGTGGGGGGAAAAACTGTTTTTT
CDR3: CATSSVTATGWGEKLFF

J: TRBJ1-5
size: -
D: TRBD1
V: TRBV9
DNA: TGTGCCAGCAGCGTTGCCGGGACAGGGGATCAGCCCCAGCATTTT
CDR3: CASSVAGTGDQPQHF

J: TRBJ2-6
size: -
D: -
V: TRBV5-1
DNA: TGCGCCAGCAGCCATGCGGTGTCTACCCAGGGGTCCGGGGCCAACGTCCTGACTTTC
CDR3: CASSHAVSTQGSGANVLTF

J: TRBJ2-5
size: -
D: TRBD2
V: TRBV19
DNA: TGTGCCAGTAGTATCAGATCTCCAGGGAGGGCCGGGAAGACCCAGTACTTC
CDR3: CASSIRSPGRAGKTQYF

J: TRBJ2-5
size: -
D: -
V: TRBV21-1
DNA: TGTGCCAGCAGCACTCAGATACAGGAGACCCAGTACTTC
CDR3: CASSTQIQETQYF

J: TRBJ2-3
size: -
D: -
V: TRBV7-7
DNA: TGTGCTAGCAGCTTATCATCAGTGGCAGATACGCAGTATTTT
CDR3: CASSLSSVADTQYF

J: TRBJ2-3
size: -
D: TRBD1
V: TRBV5-6
DNA: TGTGCCAGCAGCTTTGCCGGGACAGGGGTGCTAGATACGCAGTATTTT
CDR3: CASSFAGTGVLDTQYF

J: TRBJ2-5
size: -
D: TRBD1
V: TRBV7-2
DNA: TGTGCCAGCAGCTTAGTCCTCGGACAGGGAACAGAGACCCAGTACTTC
CDR3: CASSLVLGQGTETQYF

J: TRBJ2-7
size: once
D: -
V: TRBV30
DNA: TGTGCCTTATATCGACAGGCCCGGGGTGGAGAGCAGTACTTC
CDR3: CALYRQARGGEQYF

J: TRBJ2-5
size: -
D: TRBD1
V: TRBV29-1
DNA: TGCAGCGTTGGAGCGGCGCAGGGGGGGTGGGGACAGGGGGGGTCAGAGACCCAGTACTTC
CDR3: CSVGAAQGGWGQGGSETQYF

J: TRBJ2-2
size: -
D: -
V: TRBV9
DNA: TGTGCCAGCAGCGTGTCATTAGCGGTGGGACGGAACACCGGGGAGCTGTTTTTT
CDR3: CASSVSLAVGRNTGELFF

J: TRBJ2-7
size: -
D: TRBD2
V: TRBV15
DNA: TGTGCCACCAGCAGGCGGACTAGCGGGAGCCCCGAGCAGTACTTC
CDR3: CATSRRTSGSPEQYF

J: TRBJ2-7
size: -
D: -
V: TRBV29-1
DNA: TGCAGCGTTGAAGGACAAGATTACGAGCAGTACTTC
CDR3: CSVEGQDYEQYF

J: TRBJ2-7
size: -
D: -
V: TRBV30
DNA: TGTGCCTGGAGTGCTCAAACGGGCTACGAGCAGTACTTC
CDR3: CAWSAQTGYEQYF

J: TRBJ2-7
size: -
D: TRBD1
V: TRBV29-1
DNA: TGCAGCGTTGAAGATCTGGACAGGGAATACGAGCAGTACTTC
CDR3: CSVEDLDREYEQYF

J: TRBJ2-7
size: -
D: -
V: TRBV11-2
DNA: TGTGCCAGCAGCCCCCCCGGGGGATTTATCGGCGAGCAGTACTTC
CDR3: CASSPPGGFIGEQYF